A single sample gave rise to the 27 T cell receptor beta chains below, sequenced in a study of beta chain features in type 1 diabetes. Overall study findings and caveats: A moderate, significant TCRB CDR3 shortening appeared in type 1 diabetes across four CD4+ subsets.

These receptors have no identified antigens. All of the isolated RNA was reverse transcribed, so expressed TCRB transcripts were sequenced. Measured with immunoSEQ multiplex PCR; TCRdb has only the in-frame clones, and not every one. The sample shows some 370,000 clones, around 10% of them seen only once. Sequences were obtained from central memory CD4+ T cells from blood. All receptors derive from a man in his thirties or forties with type 1 diabetes.

The rearrangement links TRBV5-4 to TRBJ2-1; D gene ambiguous. The germline V and J ends were trimmed by 0 bases and 0 bases, with 10 bases remaining between them. The length of the CDR3 is 16 residues. The V gene's germline CDR1 is SGHNT and CDR2 YYREEE (reference sequence). CDR3 loop: CASSLDYQNSYNEQFF. The CDR3 nucleotides are TGTGCCAGCAGCTTGGACTACCAAAACTCCTACAATGAGCAGTTCTTC.

The rearrangement links TRBV7-9 to TRBJ1-6; possible D gene TRBD1, 5 bases. Germline CDR1 and CDR2: SEHNR and FQNEAQ (reference sequence). The CDR3 is 15 residues long. V gave up 4 bases and J gave up 8 bases, with 15 bases separating them. The CDR3 here is CASSSAGTIYSPLHF. The DNA for the CDR3 is TGTGCCAGCAGCTCGGCCGGGACGATTTATTCACCCCTCCACTTT.

The V call is TRBV7-2, the J call TRBJ2-3; TRBD2 is a possible D gene (5 bases). The germline gives CDR1 SGHTA, CDR2 FQGNSA. CDR3 size: 15 residues. V was trimmed by 2 bases and J by 1 base, leaving 10 bases between them. The CDR3 spells CASSLYLSGTDTQYF. The CDR3 region has the DNA TGTGCCAGCAGCTTATATCTTAGCGGCACAGATACGCAGTATTTT.

The V and J genes are TRBV9 and TRBJ2-7; 7 bases are shared with TRBD2. Germline assignment: CDR1 SGDLS and CDR2 YYNGEE. The V and J ends lost 0 bases and 3 bases, in that order; junction bases with no gene match: 3. The CDR3 length is 14 residues. The CDR3 here is CASSVAGGVYEQYF. The CDR3 DNA sequence: TGTGCCAGCAGCGTAGCTGGGGGGGTCTACGAGCAGTACTTC.

V usage is TRBV6-1 and J usage is TRBJ2-7, with TRBD2 identical over 7 bases. This CDR3 has 13 residues. Germline V lookup: CDR1 MNHNS, CDR2 SASEGT. Trimming removed 8 bases from V and 2 bases from J; junction bases left unmatched: 6. DNA of the CDR3: TGTGCCAGCGTTAGCGGGCTAACCTACGAGCAGTACTTC. As protein: CASVSGLTYEQYF.

Only a few counts were recorded for this clone. Other DNA sequences from this sample encode an identical CDR3 as well. This chain links TRBV28 with TRBJ1-1; D not resolved. Trimming removed 2 bases from V and 0 bases from J, with 10 bases in between. The germline V gene has CDR1 MDHEN and CDR2 SYDVKM. The CDR3 extends over 15 amino acids. The CDR3 reads CASSLGGRMNTEAFF. The CDR3 bases are TGTGCCAGCAGTTTAGGTGGCAGGATGAACACTGAAGCTTTCTTT.

Remarks on this clone: Other DNA sequences in this specimen translate into the identical CDR3. The chain has TRBV18 and TRBJ2-7; 7 bases match TRBD1. J lost 2 bases, V lost 2 bases, and 3 bases had no gene match. CDR3 length equals 14 residues. Per germline, CDR1 KGHSH and CDR2 LQKENI. The DNA of the CDR3 is TGTGCCAGCTCACCAAGACAGGGAACCTACGAGCAGTACTTC. Translated: CASSPRQGTYEQYF.

The table lists this clone with a few counts. The rearrangement uses TRBV27 and TRBJ2-7, with TRBD2 as a possible D gene (6 bases). CDR3 length: 18 amino acids. Trimming took off 1 base at V and 4 bases at J, with 23 bases between the two ends. Germline V lookup: CDR1 MNHEY, CDR2 SMNVEV (reference sequence). The CDR3 sequence is CASSLFPSTTSSAYEQYF. The CDR3, as DNA: TGTGCCAGCAGTTTATTTCCCTCTACAACTAGCAGCGCGTACGAGCAGTACTTC.

J is TRBJ1-2 and V is TRBV7-9; no firm D call. Germline V gene data show CDR1 as SEHNR and CDR2 as FQNEAQ (reference sequence). The CDR3 has 12 amino acids. The V gene lost 4 bases and the J gene lost 7 bases, with 10 bases spanning the gap. CDR3 coding DNA: TGTGCCAGCAGCTCAGAGTCAGGTGGCTACACCTTC. Its translation is CASSSESGGYTF. The whole variable domain, remainder taken from reference TRBV7-9 and TRBJ1-2, is DTGVSQNPRHKITKRGQNVTFRCDPISEHNRLYWYRQTLGQGPEFLTYFQNEAQLEKSRLLSDRFSAERPKGSFSTLEIQRTEQGDSAMYLCASSSESGGYTFGSGTRLTVV.

This clone was counted ten times or more. The chain joins TRBV15 to TRBJ2-3; no reliable D call. Germline CDR1 is LNHNV and CDR2 is YYDKDF (reference sequence). V was clipped by 7 bases and J by 1 base, with 9 bases between them. The CDR3 covers 13 residues. CDR3 coding DNA: TGTGCCACCACTTTTGCGGGCACAGATACGCAGTATTTT. Translating gives CATTFAGTDTQYF.

This clone turned up a few times. The V and J genes are TRBV30 and TRBJ2-3; D may correspond to TRBD1 or TRBD2 (5 bases each). CDR3 length equals 14 residues. V was trimmed by 2 bases and J by 0 bases, leaving 9 bases between them. Germline V gene data show CDR1 as GTSNPN and CDR2 as SVGIG (reference sequence). The CDR3 protein is CAWSRGSSTDTQYF. Written as DNA, the CDR3 is TGTGCCTGGAGTCGGGGCAGTAGCACAGATACGCAGTATTTT. Using reference TRBV30 and TRBJ2-3 for the parts outside the CDR3, the full variable domain is SQTIHQWPATLVQPVGSPLSLECTVEGTSNPNLYWYRQAAGRGLQLLFYSVGIGQISSEVPQNLSASRPQDRQFILSSKKLLLSDSGFYLCAWSRGSSTDTQYFGPGTRLTVL.

This clone was seen more than once but under ten times. This chain connects TRBV11-2 to TRBJ1-2, with 8 bases fitting TRBD1. The CDR3 runs to 15 residues. Germline trimming cut 6 bases from V and 9 bases from J; bases unmatched to any gene: 15. CDR1 is SGHAT and CDR2 is FQNNGV in the germline V gene. CDR3 nucleotides: TGTGCCAGCAGGGGATTAAGACAGGGGATGTCGAGCTACACCTTC. Translation: CASRGLRQGMSSYTF.

There are a few counts of this clone. The chain couples TRBV6-5 to TRBJ2-7; 8 bases line up with TRBD2. The CDR3 is 13 amino acids. Germline V gene lookup returns CDR1 MNHEY and CDR2 SVGAGI. J was trimmed by 6 bases and V by 5 bases; bases with no gene match: 6. The CDR3: CASSPQRGGEQYF. In DNA, the CDR3 is TGTGCCAGCAGTCCACAACGGGGGGGCGAGCAGTACTTC.

This clone has just a few counts. The rearrangement uses TRBV6-5 and TRBJ1-2; D call uncertain. Per the germline V gene, CDR1 is MNHEY and CDR2 is SVGAGI. This CDR3 is 10 amino acids long. V lost 5 bases and J lost 8, with 6 bases in between. CDR3 protein: CASSDEGYTF. CDR3 DNA sequence: TGTGCCAGCAGTGACGAGGGCTACACCTTC.

The rearrangement links TRBV19 to TRBJ2-7; D assignment may be TRBD1 or TRBD2 (5 bases each). Trimming took 8 bases from V and 2 from J, leaving 13 bases between them. This CDR3 is built from 13 residues. Germline lookup yields CDR1 LNHDA and CDR2 SQIVND (reference sequence). The chain's CDR3 is CASRRGPTYEQYF. The CDR3 DNA reads TGTGCCAGTCGTCGGGGACCTACCTACGAGCAGTACTTC.

The rearrangement joins TRBV11-1 to TRBJ2-3; 9 nucleotides match TRBD1. Unmatched junction bases numbered 9, after V lost 5 bases and J lost 6 bases. The CDR3 sequence is 15 residues long. Germline V lookup: CDR1 SGHAT, CDR2 FQDESV (reference sequence). In nucleotides, the CDR3 is TGTGCCAGCAGCCGCCGGGACAGGGAGGGGGATACGCAGTATTTT. Its protein product is CASSRRDREGDTQYF. The full variable domain, completed using reference TRBV11-1 and TRBJ2-3, is EAEVAQSPRYKITEKSQAVAFWCDPISGHATLYWYRQILGQGPELLVQFQDESVVDDSQLPKDRFSAERLKGVDSTLKIQPAELGDSAMYLCASSRRDREGDTQYFGPGTRLTVL.

The CDR3, as DNA: TGTGCCAGCAGTTACTTAGGGCGGGACGGGCAGTACTTC. Its translation is CASSYLGRDGQYF. This chain connects TRBV28 to TRBJ2-7; D might be TRBD2 (6 bases). Germline-derived CDR1 and CDR2 are MDHEN and SYDVKM. Trimming removed 4 bases from V and 9 bases from J, with 16 bases in between. This CDR3 region has 13 residues.

This clone was observed at least ten times. The V gene is TRBV9, the J gene TRBJ2-2; no clear D gene. Germline V gene lookup returns CDR1 SGDLS and CDR2 YYNGEE. V was cut by 5 bases and J by 5 bases, with 16 bases left in between. The CDR3 covers 15 residues. The CDR3 DNA sequence: TGTGCCAGCAGTTTCGATCCGGGTTGGACCGGGGAGCTGTTTTTT. It translates to CASSFDPGWTGELFF.

This clone was detected only a few times. The rearrangement links TRBV7-8 to TRBJ1-1; D gene ambiguous. With 5 bases removed from V and 4 bases from J, the gap between germline ends came to 17 bases. Germline V gives CDR1 SGHVS, CDR2 FQNEAQ. The CDR3 has 15 residues. In nucleotides, the CDR3 is TGTGCCAGCAGCCCTACCCGGCAAGGGCGCACTGAAGCTTTCTTT. This codes for CASSPTRQGRTEAFF.

This clone was seen only a few times. The chain joins TRBV4-3 to TRBJ2-7; TRBD2 matches at 8 bases. This CDR3 has 15 residues. Unmatched junction bases numbered 8, after V lost 4 bases and J lost 3 bases. Looked up from germline, CDR1 is LGHNA and CDR2 is YSLEER. The CDR3 DNA reads TGCGCCAGCAGCCTTGCGGATAGCGGGGACTACGAGCAGTACTTC. It is translated as CASSLADSGDYEQYF.

This clone was detected only a few times. The V call is TRBV7-2, the J call TRBJ1-2, with D unresolved. Trimming left V 6 bases short and J 1 base short, with 6 bases between. The CDR3 loop spans 12 amino acids. The V gene's germline CDR1 is SGHTA and CDR2 FQGNSA. The CDR3 protein is CASSRDNYGYTF. The CDR3 nucleotides read TGTGCCAGCAGTCGGGATAACTATGGCTACACCTTC.

This clone was recorded at least ten times. This chain joins TRBV2 and TRBJ1-5, with TRBD1 as a possible D gene (6 bases). CDR3 length: 16 residues. Trimming cost V 4 bases and J 3 bases, with 16 bases left between them. Germline CDR1 SNHLY, CDR2 FYNNEI. The CDR3 sequence is CASSGVGGRNNQPQHF. CDR3 coding DNA: TGTGCCAGCAGTGGGGTTGGGGGCAGGAACAATCAGCCCCAGCATTTT.

The table lists this clone with a few counts. The chain links TRBV29-1 to TRBJ1-2; D gene ambiguous. The CDR3 has 12 residues. V lost 2 bases and J lost 4, with 8 bases in between. Germline V CDR1 and CDR2: SQVTM, ANQGSEA. CDR3 DNA: TGCAGCGTTGAAAAGGGCTCCTATGGCTACACCTTC. Its translation is CSVEKGSYGYTF.

In this sample, this clone turned up many times. The chain links TRBV4-1 to TRBJ2-3; perhaps D is TRBD1 or TRBD2 (5 bases each). The CDR3 is made up of 15 amino acids. Germline CDR1 and CDR2: MGHRA and YSYEKL. Trimming removed 4 bases from V and 0 bases from J, with 11 bases in between. The CDR3 DNA reads as TGCGCCAGCAGCCCCGGGACCATCAGCACAGATACGCAGTATTTT. Translating it yields CASSPGTISTDTQYF.

The table lists this clone with a few counts. The gene calls are TRBV7-3 and TRBJ2-6; maybe TRBD1 (5 bases). From germline, CDR1 is SGHTA and CDR2 FQGTGA. Between the trimmed V and J ends, which lost 6 bases and 0 bases, there was a span of 9 bases. The CDR3 is 15 amino acids. The CDR3 sequence is CASSDRSSGANVLTF. The DNA for the CDR3 is TGTGCCAGCAGTGACAGAAGCTCTGGGGCCAACGTCCTGACTTTC. Variable domain in full (rest from reference TRBV7-3 and TRBJ2-6): GAGVSQTPSNKVTEKGKYVELRCDPISGHTALYWYRQSLGQGPEFLIYFQGTGAADDSGLPNDRFFAVRPEGSVSTLKIQRTERGDSAVYLCASSDRSSGANVLTFGAGSRLTVL.

This rearrangement joins TRBV6-1 to TRBJ2-3, with 10 bases that match TRBD2. With 1 base clipped from V and 5 bases from J, the junction kept 6 bases outside the gene matches. CDR3 length: 16 residues. Looked up from germline, CDR1 is MNHNS and CDR2 is SASEGT. In DNA, the CDR3 is TGTGCCAGCAGTGAAGTGGCTAGCGGGAGTGGAGATACGCAGTATTTT. Residues: CASSEVASGSGDTQYF.

The chain couples TRBV27 to TRBJ2-5; TRBD2 matches 9 bases. The V and J ends lost 2 bases and 5 bases, in that order; junction bases with no gene match: 9. The CDR3 extends over 16 amino acids. Germline lookup yields CDR1 MNHEY and CDR2 SMNVEV (reference sequence). The CDR3 region is CASSLNHWTSAETQYF. DNA for the CDR3: TGTGCCAGCAGTTTAAATCATTGGACTAGCGCGGAGACCCAGTACTTC.